This T cell receptor (beta chain) was captured by sequencing in a study of T cell responses to AZD1222 COVID-19 vaccine. Sequencing used immunoSEQ multiplex PCR; TCRdb keeps in-frame clones, though not all of them. The sample lists 120,000 to 150,000 clones; 82% were seen once. The TCR was taken from an adult in good health. The starting material was peripheral blood, obtained on day 0 of MenACWY control vaccination.

The CDR3 DNA sequence: TGCGCCAGCAGCTTTTCCAGGGGGGGCTACGAGCAGTACTTC. Protein sequence: CASSFSRGGYEQYF. The chain is built from TRBV5-1 and TRBJ2-7; D tentatively reads TRBD1 or TRBD2 (7 bases each). The CDR3 is made up of 14 amino acids. Germline CDR1 is SGHRS and CDR2 is YFSETQ. V lost 2 bases and J lost 3, with 12 bases in between.